The sequence of this T cell receptor (beta chain) was determined in a study of T cell repertoires in cytomegalovirus infection. Study details: Matching HLA type, along with CMV infection, was indicated by public TCR beta signatures.

This clonotype was detected many times. The antigen is not known. With V trimmed by 4 bases and J by 4 bases, 12 bases remained unmatched. This CDR3 spans 17 amino acids. The study's findings and limits: Cumulative public TCR beta family frequency identified carriers of CMV plus the relevant HLA. HLA-C-restricted CMV-specific TCR beta clonotypes were dominant in the ex vivo response.

TCRdb re-called the reads with MiXCR, one entry per CDR3 protein. The sample shows 120,000 to 150,000 distinct CDR3 sequences, about 6.5% of them seen only once. The sequenced sample was PBMCs. The chain combines TRBV12-3 or TRBV12-4 with TRBJ1-5; 8 bases align to TRBD1. The clonotype was recovered from a human donor in good health (CMV status not recorded). Some clones in this sample may be carry-over from other donors' samples. The CDR3 spells CASSWIPGTGKNQPQHF. CDR3 sequence (DNA): TGTGCCAGCAGTTGGATACCAGGGACAGGTAAAAATCAGCCCCAGCATTTT.